What follows are 9 T cell receptor beta chains derived from one specimen sequenced in a study of T cells in localized non-small cell lung cancer. Clones were sequenced by immunoSEQ multiplex PCR, and TCRdb holds only the in-frame ones, with some missing. The table records 2,000 or so clones, around a third of them present only once. The sample was normal lung tissue next to the tumor, taken before any cancer treatment. The receptor set was obtained from a woman aged 40-75 years with stage I lung adenocarcinoma.

This clone is termed large. The chain couples TRBV12-5 to TRBJ1-1; D call uncertain. Trimming pared 5 bases from V and 6 bases from J, leaving 19 bases between. The CDR3 is 15 amino acids. CDR1 LGHNT and CDR2 FRNRAP come from the germline V gene. Here the CDR3 reads CASGLISTQGAEAFF. Written as DNA, the CDR3 is TGTGCTAGTGGTCTAATTTCCACTCAAGGTGCTGAAGCTTTCTTT.

By share of the sample, this clone is medium-sized. V gene TRBV11-3 combines with J gene TRBJ2-3; 7 bases align to TRBD1. Looked up from germline, CDR1 is SGHNT and CDR2 is YENEEA. Losses at the gene ends were 4 bases for V and 2 bases for J; bases not matched to a gene: 6. The CDR3 sequence is 15 residues long. The CDR3: CASSSGQRFTDTQYF. The CDR3 nucleotides are TGTGCCAGCAGCTCGGGACAGCGATTCACAGATACGCAGTATTTT.

This clone is classed as medium-sized. The V and J genes are TRBV6-8 and TRBJ2-6; D is unresolved. V dropped 8 bases and J dropped 0 bases, with 8 bases sitting between them. The germline V gene encodes CDR1 MNHGY and CDR2 SAAAGT. The CDR3 is 14 amino acids. DNA of the CDR3: TGTGCCAGCCATTTTTCCTCTGGGGCCAACGTCCTGACTTTC. It encodes CASHFSSGANVLTF.

In its sample, this clone ranks as medium-sized. The chain joins TRBV7-5 to TRBJ2-1; the listed D gene, TRBD1, was not tested against the DNA. TRBV7-5 is labeled a pseudogene. CDR3 size: 15 residues. CDR3 DNA sequence: TGTGCCAGCAGCTCAAGGACAGGGGGCATGAATGAGCAGTTCTTC. Protein sequence: CASSSRTGGMNEQFF.

In its sample, this clone is medium-sized (0.01 to 0.1%). Here the CDR3 reads CASSPPLSYEQYF. In DNA, the CDR3 is TGTGCCAGCAGCCCGCCCCTTTCCTACGAGCAGTACTTC. This chain joins TRBV7-2 and TRBJ2-7; D unresolved. CDR3 length: 13 amino acids. Germline CDR1 is SGHTA and CDR2 is FQGNSA. V lost 5 bases to trimming and J lost 1 base, with 9 bases between them.

This clone was counted a few times. CDR3 bases: TGTGCCAGCAGCTCCCGGGACAGGGAGACAATGTATTTTGATACGCAGTATTTT. Protein product: CASSSRDRETMYFDTQYF. This chain joins TRBV11-3 and TRBJ2-3; 9 bases map to TRBD1. The length of the CDR3 is 18 residues. V was clipped by 4 bases and J by 6 bases; unmatched bases: 17. The germline gives CDR1 SGHNT, CDR2 YENEEA.

This clone was counted once. The rearrangement uses TRBV12-5 and TRBJ2-3, with D hard to call. This CDR3 comprises 11 residues. V lost 3 bases and J 4 bases, leaving 2 bases between the germline ends. Germline assignment: CDR1 LGHNT and CDR2 FRNRAP. CDR3 sequence (DNA): TGTGCTAGTGGTTTTTCAGATACGCAGTATTTT. Translated, it gives CASGFSDTQYF.

The rearrangement joins TRBV12-5 to TRBJ1-1; D uncertain. The CDR3 has 15 residues. Germline loops: CDR1 LGHNT, CDR2 FRNRAP. With 0 bases removed from V and 6 bases from J, the gap between germline ends came to 14 bases. The CDR3 reads CASGLVSTQSSEAFF. The CDR3 DNA sequence: TGTGCTAGTGGTTTGGTAAGCACTCAGAGTTCTGAAGCTTTCTTT.

This clone was counted a few times. The gene calls are TRBV11-3 and TRBJ1-2; 7 nucleotides align to TRBD1. Germline V lookup: CDR1 SGHNT, CDR2 YENEEA. The CDR3 spans 16 residues. V dropped 0 bases and J dropped 2; count of bases not matched to a gene: 6. CDR3 protein: CASSLDLDRANYGYTF. As DNA, the CDR3 is TGTGCCAGCAGCTTAGACCTTGACAGGGCGAACTATGGCTACACCTTC.